Presented here are 5 T cell receptor beta chains from one specimen sequenced in a study of immune heterogeneity within non-small cell lung tumors (dated by TCRdb to 2017 to 2018). For the TCR template, genomic DNA was extracted from bulk tumor tissue, and 500 to 750 ng of gDNA was amplified for each sample. During surgery, multiple biopsies were taken from each primary tumor, with sampling sites spaced as far apart as possible within the tumor mass. Patients in the study cohort, which was described as untreated, were newly diagnosed NSCLC cases going through curative surgery. Sequencing took place on a HiSeq X Ten. The TCR beta CDR3 region was amplified with a multiplex PCR system whose first round ran for 9 to 10 cycles using 32 V-gene forward primers and 13 J-gene reverse primers. The raw public reads went through TCRdb reprocessing: fastp at Q25, MiXCR clone calling, in-frame beta chains kept. All rows with the same CDR3 protein become a single entry with the most common DNA and genes. The sample table holds approximately 6,300 distinct CDR3 sequences, of which roughly a fifth were seen once. Of the sample, 14% falls within the top ten clones.

Sequences were obtained from lung tumor tissue. The receptor source for this set is a female donor with non-small cell lung cancer.

This clonotype was found a few times. The chain links TRBV5-1 to TRBJ2-3; D unresolved. Looked up from germline, CDR1 is SGHRS and CDR2 is YFSETQ. Trimming left V 2 bases short and J 6 bases short, with 4 bases between. This CDR3 contains 11 residues. CDR3 loop: CASSFRDTQYF. Written as DNA, the CDR3 is TGCGCCAGCAGCTTCCGCGATACGCAGTATTTT. Full variable domain (rest looked up from reference TRBV5-1 and TRBJ2-3): KAGVTQTPRYLIKTRGQQVTLSCSPISGHRSVSWYQQTPGQGLQFLFEYFSETQRNKGNFPGRFSGRQFSNSRSEMNVSTLELGDSALYLCASSFRDTQYFGPGTRLTVL.

The V and J genes are TRBV11-2 and TRBJ2-5, with a weak D call TRBD1 (7 bases). V lost 0 bases and J 1 base, leaving 15 bases between the germline ends. The CDR3 runs to 17 residues. Per the germline V gene, CDR1 is SGHAT and CDR2 is FQNNGV. The DNA of the CDR3 is TGTGCCAGCAGCTTAGACGGAGGGGACAGACTCCAAGAGACCCAGTACTTC. Its protein product is CASSLDGGDRLQETQYF.

Concerning this clonotype itself: A clone one base away is much larger, so this may be a read error. The gene calls are TRBV6-1 and TRBJ2-6; D remains unclear. The V and J ends lost 7 bases and 1 base respectively, with 11 bases between them. CDR1 is MNHNS, CDR2 SASEGT, per germline. CDR3 length: 15 residues. The DNA for the CDR3 is TGTGCCAGCATTGAGGCGGAATCTGGGGCCAACGTCCTGACTTTC. Residues: CASIEAESGANVLTF.

This rearrangement joins TRBV11-2 to TRBJ2-2, with D perhaps given as TRBD1 or TRBD2 (5 bases each). CDR1 and CDR2 from the germline V gene are SGHAT and FQNNGV. V was pared by 0 bases and J by 6 bases, with 8 bases between. CDR3 length: 14 amino acids. CDR3 sequence reads: CASSLDRGAGELFF. The CDR3 region has the DNA TGTGCCAGCAGCTTAGATCGGGGCGCCGGGGAGCTGTTTTTT.

In this sample, this clonotype turned up a few times. The J gene is TRBJ1-5, the V gene TRBV20-1; D is undetermined. The germline V gene has CDR1 DFQATT and CDR2 SNEGSKA (reference sequence). The CDR3 is 15 residues long. With 3 bases removed from V and 9 bases from J, the gap between germline ends came to 21 bases. CDR3 in amino acids: CSASEDGELSSPQHF. The CDR3 DNA follows: TGCAGTGCTAGTGAGGACGGGGAGTTATCGTCGCCCCAGCATTTT.